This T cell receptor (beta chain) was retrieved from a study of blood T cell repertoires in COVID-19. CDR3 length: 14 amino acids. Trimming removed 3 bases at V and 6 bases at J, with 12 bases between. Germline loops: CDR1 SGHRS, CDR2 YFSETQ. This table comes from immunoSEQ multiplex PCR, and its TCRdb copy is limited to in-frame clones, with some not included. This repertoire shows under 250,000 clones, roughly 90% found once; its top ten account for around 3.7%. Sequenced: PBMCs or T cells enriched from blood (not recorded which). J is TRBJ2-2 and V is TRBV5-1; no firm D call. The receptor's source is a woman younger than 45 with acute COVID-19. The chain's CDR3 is CASSSPDLAGELFF. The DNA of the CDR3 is TGCGCCAGCAGCTCCCCCGACTTAGCCGGGGAGCTGTTTTTT.